These 30 T cell receptor beta chains came from one sample sequenced in a study of cytomegalovirus exposure and HLA in healthy donors. Measured with immunoSEQ multiplex PCR; TCRdb has only the in-frame clones, and not every one. Altogether some 170,000 clones are present, about nine tenths being singletons, with the ten largest covering about 7.7%. The sequencing sample was made of PBMCs. These receptors were obtained from a man aged 30 to 45 in good health and CMV-seropositive.

In DNA form, the CDR3 reads TGTGCCAGCAGCTCCGGACACAAGGATGGCTACACCTTC. Translating it yields CASSSGHKDGYTF. The V call is TRBV7-6, the J call TRBJ1-2, with D possibly TRBD1 on 5 matching bases. The CDR3 runs to 13 residues. The germline V gene has CDR1 SGHVS and CDR2 FNYEAQ. Trimming cost V 4 bases and J 6 bases, with 12 bases left between them.

The rearrangement links TRBV9 to TRBJ2-2, with D maybe TRBD2 (5 bases). Germline values: CDR1 SGDLS, CDR2 YYNGEE. With 0 bases removed from V and 8 bases from J, the gap between germline ends came to 17 bases. This CDR3 has 16 amino acids. CDR3 in DNA: TGTGCCAGCAGCGTAGCTGGTAGTTTAGTAGCGGGGGAGCTGTTTTTT. Encoded protein: CASSVAGSLVAGELFF.

This chain uses TRBV5-6 with TRBJ1-4; D possibly corresponds to TRBD1 (6 bases). The V end was cut by 6 bases, the J end by 0 bases, with 12 bases between. The length of the CDR3 is 15 residues. Germline V gives CDR1 SGHDT, CDR2 YYEEEE. CDR3 sequence (DNA): TGTGCCAGCAAGACGGACAGTGCAACTAATGAAAAACTGTTTTTT. It yields the protein CASKTDSATNEKLFF.

The CDR3 nucleotides are TGTGCCAGCAGTGTCTACAGTTCGACAGGGGAAAGTTACAATGAGCAGTTCTTC. Its translation: CASSVYSSTGESYNEQFF. The rearrangement uses TRBV2 and TRBJ2-1; TRBD1 matches at 8 bases. The length of the CDR3 is 18 residues. Germline CDR1 is SNHLY and CDR2 is FYNNEI. J lost 4 bases, V lost 4 bases, and 15 bases had no gene match. Full variable domain (remainder filled in from reference TRBV2 and TRBJ2-1): EPEVTQTPSHQVTQMGQEVILRCVPISNHLYFYWYRQILGQKVEFLVSFYNNEISEKSEIFDDQFSVERPDGSNFTLKIRSTKLEDSAMYFCASSVYSSTGESYNEQFFGPGTRLTVL.

CDR3 protein: CASRNRAGQETQYF. In nucleotides, the CDR3 is TGTGCCAGCAGGAACCGGGCGGGGCAAGAGACCCAGTACTTC. V and J are TRBV11-1 and TRBJ2-5; perhaps TRBD2 as D (6 bases). Trimming removed 6 bases from V and 2 bases from J, with 13 bases in between. CDR3 length: 14 amino acids. Germline V gene lookup returns CDR1 SGHAT and CDR2 FQDESV (reference sequence).

This chain uses TRBV4-1 with TRBJ2-7; 11 bases match TRBD1. V shed 5 bases and J 3 bases; nucleotides not matched to a gene: 6. The CDR3 has 15 residues. CDR1 is MGHRA, CDR2 YSYEKL, per germline. CDR3 in amino acids: CASSRGQGADYEQYF. The CDR3 DNA reads TGCGCCAGCAGCAGAGGACAGGGGGCTGACTACGAGCAGTACTTC.

The chain uses TRBV19 and TRBJ2-5; 7 bases map to TRBD1. Trimming took 3 bases from V and 5 from J; bases not matched to a gene: 12. The CDR3 runs to 16 residues. From germline, CDR1 is LNHDA and CDR2 SQIVND (reference sequence). CDR3 nucleotides: TGTGCCAGTAGTATGGTAACAGGGGTACCCTTGGAGACCCAGTACTTC. It encodes CASSMVTGVPLETQYF.

The chain combines TRBV30 with TRBJ1-6, with a tentative D call TRBD1 (5 bases). The V end was cut by 4 bases, the J end by 5 bases, with 9 bases between. CDR1 is GTSNPN and CDR2 is SVGIG in the germline V gene (reference sequence). This CDR3 comprises 13 residues. CDR3 sequence (DNA): TGTGCCTGGACGGCAGGGAATAATTCACCCCTCCACTTT. Amino acid sequence: CAWTAGNNSPLHF. Full variable domain (outside the CDR3, taken from reference TRBV30 and TRBJ1-6): SQTIHQWPATLVQPVGSPLSLECTVEGTSNPNLYWYRQAAGRGLQLLFYSVGIGQISSEVPQNLSASRPQDRQFILSSKKLLLSDSGFYLCAWTAGNNSPLHFGNGTRLTVT.

The chain has TRBV4-1 and TRBJ2-2, with unresolved D. This CDR3 has 14 amino acids. V shed 4 bases and J shed 6 bases, with 12 bases lying between them. Per germline, CDR1 MGHRA and CDR2 YSYEKL. In nucleotides, the CDR3 is TGCGCCAGCAGCCCAAGATCGAATCCCGGGGAGCTGTTTTTT. Its protein product is CASSPRSNPGELFF.

In this sample, this clone turned up once. V usage is TRBV6-5 and J usage is TRBJ1-2; D remains unclear. The CDR3 loop spans 11 amino acids. The germline V and J ends were trimmed by 8 bases and 8 bases, with 12 bases remaining between them. Germline-derived CDR1 and CDR2 are MNHEY and SVGAGI. The CDR3 DNA reads as TGTGCCAGCCTAAGCTCTGGCGGCTACACCTTC. Amino acids: CASLSSGGYTF.

V is TRBV29-1 and J is TRBJ2-5; 7 positions match TRBD1. Germline loops: CDR1 SQVTM, CDR2 ANQGSEA. Germline trimming cut 2 bases from V and 2 bases from J; bases unmatched to any gene: 8. The CDR3 is 15 residues long. This chain's CDR3 is CSVETGAGIQETQYF. CDR3 in DNA: TGCAGCGTTGAAACAGGGGCGGGTATACAAGAGACCCAGTACTTC.

The genes are TRBV7-2 and TRBJ2-3, with 9 bases aligning to TRBD2. V lost 5 bases to trimming and J lost 2 bases; unmatched junction nucleotides: 8. The CDR3 is 16 amino acids. Per germline, CDR1 SGHTA and CDR2 FQGNSA. This chain's CDR3 is CASSKQTSGYTDTQYF. The CDR3 nucleotides are TGTGCCAGCAGCAAACAGACTAGCGGATACACAGATACGCAGTATTTT.

The rearrangement joins TRBV30 to TRBJ1-1, with D hard to call. Trimming removed 4 bases at V and 0 bases at J, with 12 bases between. Per the germline V gene, CDR1 is GTSNPN and CDR2 is SVGIG (reference sequence). The CDR3 runs 14 residues. The CDR3 DNA is TGTGCCTGGATTAGGTCCGCTATGAACACTGAAGCTTTCTTT. Translation: CAWIRSAMNTEAFF.

This chain uses TRBV6-5 with TRBJ2-3; D may be TRBD1 or TRBD2 (6 bases each). CDR3 size: 14 residues. Deletions cut 2 bases from V and 6 bases from J, with 12 bases between. Looked up from germline, CDR1 is MNHEY and CDR2 is SVGAGI. DNA of the CDR3: TGTGCCAGCAGTTACGATGGGGGGCCGGATACGCAGTATTTT. The encoded protein is CASSYDGGPDTQYF.

The rearrangement links TRBV19 to TRBJ2-3; the D is unclear. The V end lost 9 bases, the J end lost 0 bases, and 16 bases lay between the germline ends. Germline V gives CDR1 LNHDA, CDR2 SQIVND (reference sequence). There are 15 residues in the CDR3. The CDR3 region is CASQTRAASTDTQYF. CDR3 in DNA: TGTGCCAGCCAAACACGGGCGGCTAGCACAGATACGCAGTATTTT. Variable domain in full (rest from reference TRBV19 and TRBJ2-3): DGGITQSPKYLFRKEGQNVTLSCEQNLNHDAMYWYRQDPGQGLRLIYYSQIVNDFQKGDIAEGYSVSREKKESFPLTVTSAQKNPTAFYLCASQTRAASTDTQYFGPGTRLTVL.

V gene TRBV15 combines with J gene TRBJ2-3, with TRBD2 as a possible D gene (5 bases). Germline V CDR1 and CDR2: LNHNV, YYDKDF (reference sequence). The CDR3 covers 14 residues. V gave up 4 bases and J gave up 4 bases, with 12 bases separating them. The CDR3, as DNA: TGTGCCACCAGCAAGGGAGATAGGTCAGATACGCAGTATTTT. Translated: CATSKGDRSDTQYF.

This clone has only a few counts. This sequence joins TRBV19 and TRBJ1-3; possibly TRBD1 for D (5 bases). Germline CDR1 and CDR2: LNHDA and SQIVND (reference sequence). V dropped 3 bases and J dropped 2 bases, with 11 bases sitting between them. CDR3 length equals 15 residues. The CDR3 DNA reads as TGTGCCAGTAGTATTGGGGCCGGACCTGGAAACACCATATATTTT. It yields the protein CASSIGAGPGNTIYF. Filled out from reference TRBV19 and TRBJ1-3, the complete variable domain reads DGGITQSPKYLFRKEGQNVTLSCEQNLNHDAMYWYRQDPGQGLRLIYYSQIVNDFQKGDIAEGYSVSREKKESFPLTVTSAQKNPTAFYLCASSIGAGPGNTIYFGEGSWLTVV.

V usage is TRBV28 and J usage is TRBJ1-2; a possible D gene is TRBD1 (5 bases). Germline CDR1 is MDHEN and CDR2 is SYDVKM. This CDR3 has 13 amino acids. The germline V and J ends were trimmed by 2 bases and 6 bases, with 10 bases remaining between them. CDR3 nucleotides: TGTGCCAGCAGTTTAGACAGCCGAAATGGCTACACCTTC. It is translated as CASSLDSRNGYTF.

The CDR3 sequence is CASSFNRVNSPLHF. The CDR3 DNA reads as TGTGCCAGCAGCTTCAACAGGGTGAATTCACCCCTCCACTTT. This rearrangement joins TRBV5-6 to TRBJ1-6, with D perhaps matching TRBD1 (6 bases). Looked up from germline, CDR1 is SGHDT and CDR2 is YYEEEE. The CDR3 extends over 14 amino acids. V dropped 2 bases and J dropped 7 bases, with 10 bases sitting between them.

This clone has at least ten counts. The CDR3 loop is CASTSRPQGVYYEQYF. DNA for the CDR3: TGTGCCAGCACCTCACGGCCTCAGGGAGTCTACTACGAGCAGTACTTC. The chain couples TRBV28 to TRBJ2-7; D may match TRBD1 or TRBD2 (5 bases each). Trimming removed 7 bases at V and 3 bases at J, with 22 bases between. CDR1 is MDHEN, CDR2 SYDVKM, per germline. The length of the CDR3 is 16 residues. The variable domain in full, with the rest retrieved from reference TRBV28 and TRBJ2-7, is DVKVTQSSRYLVKRTGEKVFLECVQDMDHENMFWYRQDPGLGLRLIYFSYDVKMKEKGDIPEGYSVSREKKERFSLILESASTNQTSMYLCASTSRPQGVYYEQYFGPGTRLTVT.

The rearrangement links TRBV6-1 to TRBJ1-5; D unclear. The CDR3 length is 15 residues. The V and J ends lost 4 bases and 1 base respectively, with 11 bases between them. The V gene's germline CDR1 is MNHNS and CDR2 SASEGT. The CDR3 bases are TGTGCCAGCAGTGTTGTCAGGCGGAGCAATCAGCCCCAGCATTTT. It translates to CASSVVRRSNQPQHF.

The rearrangement joins TRBV6-5 to TRBJ2-7; D unclear. The CDR3 covers 12 residues. Germline V gives CDR1 MNHEY, CDR2 SVGAGI. V shed 5 bases and J shed 3 bases, with 8 bases lying between them. Here the CDR3 reads CASSGGNYEQYF. The CDR3, as DNA: TGTGCCAGCAGTGGTGGTAACTACGAGCAGTACTTC.

This chain connects TRBV5-6 to TRBJ2-1, with 16 bases identical to TRBD2. V was pared by 7 bases and J by 9 bases, with 7 bases of the junction left unmatched. This CDR3 spans 15 amino acids. The germline CDR1 and CDR2 sequences are SGHDT and YYEEEE. CDR3 region: CASGPGLAGGLEQFF. The DNA for the CDR3 is TGTGCCAGCGGTCCGGGACTAGCGGGAGGGCTTGAGCAGTTCTTC.

V usage is TRBV5-5 and J usage is TRBJ2-1; possible D gene TRBD1, 5 bases. This CDR3 is built from 14 residues. Trimming took off 3 bases at V and 8 bases at J, with 15 bases between the two ends. Looked up from germline, CDR1 is SGHKS and CDR2 is YYEKEE (reference sequence). The chain's CDR3 is CASSSQGLRDEQFF. CDR3 in DNA: TGTGCCAGCAGCTCTCAGGGTCTTAGGGATGAGCAGTTCTTC.

A single count supports this clone. This chain connects TRBV5-1 to TRBJ2-3, with 7 bases lining up with TRBD1. Germline CDR1 SGHRS, CDR2 YFSETQ. V gave up 2 bases and J gave up 4 bases; unmatched junction bases: 4. This CDR3 region has 14 residues. CDR3 nucleotides: TGCGCCAGCAGCTTTAGACAGGGCGCAGATACGCAGTATTTT. Amino acid sequence: CASSFRQGADTQYF. Full variable domain (remainder filled in from reference TRBV5-1 and TRBJ2-3): KAGVTQTPRYLIKTRGQQVTLSCSPISGHRSVSWYQQTPGQGLQFLFEYFSETQRNKGNFPGRFSGRQFSNSRSEMNVSTLELGDSALYLCASSFRQGADTQYFGPGTRLTVL.

As to this clone: The junction does not match germline at one end; this may be a read error. V usage is TRBV7-7 and J usage is TRBJ2-5, with D hard to call. Germline CDR1 reads SSHAT; CDR2 reads FNYEAQ (reference sequence). This CDR3 has 13 amino acids. CDR3 bases: TGTGCTAGCAGCTTAGATTTGGGGGAGACCCAGTACTTC. Protein product: CASSLDLGETQYF.

The chain is built from TRBV6-7 and TRBJ2-7; weak D call: TRBD2 (5 bases). TRBV6-7 is filed as an ORF, its function uncertain. V lost 0 bases, J lost 3 bases, and 18 bases lay in between. The CDR3 is 17 amino acids. CDR3 nucleotides: TGTGCCAGCAGTTACTCCTTCGGGGATAAGGAGTTCTACGAGCAGTACTTC. Translation gives CASSYSFGDKEFYEQYF.

The genes are TRBV5-4 and TRBJ2-1; 15 nucleotides line up with TRBD2. Losses at the gene ends were 3 bases for V and 4 bases for J; bases not matched to a gene: 5. This CDR3 is built from 17 residues. Germline V CDR1 and CDR2: SGHNT, YYREEE (reference sequence). The CDR3: CASSSGLAGGLYNEQFF. The CDR3 nucleotides are TGTGCCAGCAGCTCCGGACTAGCGGGGGGGTTATACAATGAGCAGTTCTTC.

CDR3 residues: CASSGWDRAEETQYF. The DNA of the CDR3 is TGTGCCAGCAGTGGTTGGGACAGGGCTGAAGAGACCCAGTACTTC. This chain joins TRBV2 and TRBJ2-5, with 9 nucleotides matching TRBD1. From germline, CDR1 is SNHLY and CDR2 FYNNEI. V shed 4 bases, J shed 3 bases, and the junction held 6 bases outside the gene matches. There are 15 residues in the CDR3.

The chain has TRBV7-3 and TRBJ2-7; D is possibly TRBD1 (6 bases). The CDR3 spans 16 residues. CDR1 SGHTA and CDR2 FQGTGA come from the germline V gene. The ends were cut back, 2 bases at V and 5 bases at J, with 19 bases in the middle. The CDR3 sequence: CASSLSPPGESHEQYF. CDR3 nucleotide sequence: TGTGCCAGCAGCTTATCCCCCCCAGGGGAATCGCACGAGCAGTACTTC. The entire variable domain, with the rest obtained from reference TRBV7-3 and TRBJ2-7, is as follows: GAGVSQTPSNKVTEKGKYVELRCDPISGHTALYWYRQSLGQGPEFLIYFQGTGAADDSGLPNDRFFAVRPEGSVSTLKIQRTERGDSAVYLCASSLSPPGESHEQYFGPGTRLTVT.